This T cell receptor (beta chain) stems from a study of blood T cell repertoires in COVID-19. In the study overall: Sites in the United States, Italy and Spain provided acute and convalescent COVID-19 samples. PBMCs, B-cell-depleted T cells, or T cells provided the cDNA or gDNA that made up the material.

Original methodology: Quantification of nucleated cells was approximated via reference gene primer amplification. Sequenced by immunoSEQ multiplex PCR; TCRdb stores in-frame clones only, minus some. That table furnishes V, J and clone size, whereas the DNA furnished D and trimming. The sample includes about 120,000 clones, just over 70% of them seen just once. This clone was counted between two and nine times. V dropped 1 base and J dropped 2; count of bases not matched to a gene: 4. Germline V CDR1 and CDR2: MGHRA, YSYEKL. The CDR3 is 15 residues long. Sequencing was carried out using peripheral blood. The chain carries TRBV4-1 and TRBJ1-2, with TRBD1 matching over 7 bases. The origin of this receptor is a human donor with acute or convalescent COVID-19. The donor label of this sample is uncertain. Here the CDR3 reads CASSQAPGGNYGYTF. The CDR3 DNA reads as TGCGCCAGCAGCCAAGCTCCAGGGGGAAACTATGGCTACACCTTC.